This TCR beta chain was sequenced in a study of CD8+CD57+ T cells in acquired aplastic anemia. Study as a whole: CD4+ and CD8+ cells, once sorted, gave DNA averaging around 3.4 ug.

CDR3 length: 15 residues. The junction had 9 bases not matched to a gene; V was cut back by 6 bases and J by 3 bases. Germline values: CDR1 SGHTA, CDR2 FQGTGA. Both TCR beta VDJ combination and CDR3 sequence profiling were carried out. Genomic DNA was the template for this profiling. TCRdb independently ran MiXCR on the reads; one entry per CDR3 protein. The table lists roughly 300,000 distinct CDR3 sequences, approximately 55% of them singletons. This sequence originates from a human donor with severe aplastic anemia or a healthy control (not recorded which). V is TRBV7-3 and J is TRBJ1-1, with 8 positions matching TRBD1. The specimen sequenced was sorted CD4+, CD8+, or CD8+CD57+ T cells (not recorded which) from PBMCs. Here the CDR3 reads CASRLGPGQDTEAFF. CDR3 bases: TGTGCCAGCAGGCTGGGCCCGGGACAGGACACTGAAGCTTTCTTT.